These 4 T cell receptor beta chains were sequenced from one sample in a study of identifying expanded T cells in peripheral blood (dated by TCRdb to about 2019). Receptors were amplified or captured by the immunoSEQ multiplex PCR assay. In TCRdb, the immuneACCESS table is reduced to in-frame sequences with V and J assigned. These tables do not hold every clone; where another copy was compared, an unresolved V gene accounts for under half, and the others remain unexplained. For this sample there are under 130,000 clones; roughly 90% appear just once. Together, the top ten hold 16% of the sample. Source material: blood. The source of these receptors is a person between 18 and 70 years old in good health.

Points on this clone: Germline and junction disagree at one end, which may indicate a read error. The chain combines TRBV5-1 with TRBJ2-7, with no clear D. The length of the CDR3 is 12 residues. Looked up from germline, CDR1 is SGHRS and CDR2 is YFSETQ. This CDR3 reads CASTTLTLEQYF. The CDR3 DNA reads TGTGCCAGCACCACCTTAACTCTCGAGCAGTACTTC.

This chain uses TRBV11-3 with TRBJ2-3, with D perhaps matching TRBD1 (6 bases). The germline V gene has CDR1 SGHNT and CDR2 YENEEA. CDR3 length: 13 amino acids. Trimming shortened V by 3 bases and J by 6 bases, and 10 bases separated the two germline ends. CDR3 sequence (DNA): TGTGCCAGCAGCTTTAGAAGGGGGGATACGCAGTATTTT. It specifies CASSFRRGDTQYF.

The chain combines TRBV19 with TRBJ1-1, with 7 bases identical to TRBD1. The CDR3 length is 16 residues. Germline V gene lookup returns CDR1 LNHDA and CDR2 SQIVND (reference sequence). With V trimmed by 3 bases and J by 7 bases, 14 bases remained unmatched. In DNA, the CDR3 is TGTGCCAGTAGTATGACAGGGTTCTTCAATTCAGGTGAAGCTTTCTTT. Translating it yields CASSMTGFFNSGEAFF.

This chain's CDR3 is CASSQDRGSGNTIYF. The CDR3 bases are TGCGCCAGCAGCCAAGATCGGGGCTCTGGAAACACCATATATTTT. This rearrangement joins TRBV4-3 to TRBJ1-3; D is uncertain. V was shortened by 0 bases and J by 0 bases, with 6 bases between the two germline ends. Germline V gene sequence: CDR1 LGHNA, CDR2 YSLEER. The CDR3 is 15 amino acids.